The 18 T cell receptor beta chains below come from one sample, sequenced in a study of early T cells in non-severe SARS-CoV-2 infection. TCRdb re-called the 5' RACE reads with MiXCR, one entry per CDR3 protein. This table has around 80,000 distinct CDR3 sequences, roughly 13% appearing once. Sequences were obtained from whole blood. All receptors come from an adult who was a healthcare worker with PCR-confirmed SARS-CoV-2 infection or an uninfected control (not recorded which).

The CDR3 sequence is CSARAAGGRNEQYF. CDR3 nucleotide sequence: TGCAGTGCTAGAGCCGCCGGGGGGCGAAACGAGCAGTACTTC. The chain has TRBV20-1 and TRBJ2-7; the D gene is possibly TRBD2 (7 bases). The ends were cut back, 1 base at V and 5 bases at J, with 15 bases in the middle. Germline-derived CDR1 and CDR2 are DFQATT and SNEGSKA (reference sequence). The CDR3 length is 14 residues.

A few counts support this clonotype. The chain has TRBV6-6 and TRBJ1-5; D is unclear. The CDR3 is 13 amino acids. Trimming shortened V by 6 bases and J by 6 bases, and 12 bases separated the two germline ends. Germline lookup yields CDR1 MNHNY and CDR2 SVGAGI (reference sequence). CDR3 nucleotide sequence: TGTGCCAGCAGACGGATGGTGGGTCAGCCCCAGCATTTT. Translation: CASRRMVGQPQHF.

The sample holds a few counts of this clonotype. The chain combines TRBV7-9 with TRBJ1-2, with TRBD1 matching over 9 bases. With V trimmed by 5 bases and J by 3 bases, 7 bases remained unmatched. The CDR3 loop spans 15 amino acids. Germline V gene sequence: CDR1 SEHNR, CDR2 FQNEAQ (reference sequence). Here the CDR3 DNA reads TGTGCCAGCAGCCCGCGGACAGGGGTTGACTATGGCTACACCTTC. It specifies CASSPRTGVDYGYTF.

This clonotype has only a few counts. This chain links TRBV5-1 with TRBJ2-1; 10 bases align to TRBD2. This CDR3 comprises 14 residues. The ends lost 6 bases at V and 6 bases at J; junction bases unmatched: 6. Germline V gene sequence: CDR1 SGHRS, CDR2 YFSETQ. CDR3 sequence: CASKAGGRVNEQFF. In DNA, the CDR3 is TGCGCCAGCAAAGCGGGAGGGCGGGTCAATGAGCAGTTCTTC.

The table lists this clonotype with many counts. The chain is built from TRBV20-1 and TRBJ1-5, with D possibly TRBD1 on 6 matching bases. The CDR3 is 19 residues long. Trimming shortened V by 2 bases and J by 0 bases, and 23 bases separated the two germline ends. Germline CDR1 and CDR2: DFQATT and SNEGSKA (reference sequence). DNA of the CDR3: TGCAGTGCTAGACAGCCTGGACAGTTTAGAACCTTTAGCAATCAGCCCCAGCATTTT. The encoded protein is CSARQPGQFRTFSNQPQHF.

This clonotype was counted only a few times. This chain's CDR3 is CSARKQLEENTGELFF. CDR3 in DNA: TGCAGTGCTAGAAAGCAGCTAGAGGAGAACACCGGGGAGCTGTTTTTT. The chain combines TRBV20-1 with TRBJ2-2; no clear D. Germline V gives CDR1 DFQATT, CDR2 SNEGSKA (reference sequence). V was clipped by 2 bases and J by 1 base, with 14 bases between them. CDR3 size: 16 residues.

The rearrangement uses TRBV4-1 and TRBJ2-1; 10 bases match TRBD1. The length of the CDR3 is 15 residues. V was clipped by 4 bases and J by 8 bases; unmatched bases: 8. Germline V lookup: CDR1 MGHRA, CDR2 YSYEKL. CDR3 DNA sequence: TGCGCCAGCAGCCTCCGGGACAGGGGCGTGGATGAGCAGTTCTTC. Its translation is CASSLRDRGVDEQFF.

The chain recombines TRBV14 with TRBJ2-3; no firm D call. The CDR3 is 12 amino acids. Trimming removed 2 bases from V and 7 bases from J, with 7 bases in between. Germline V gene sequence: CDR1 SGHDN, CDR2 FVKESK. CDR3 coding DNA: TGTGCCAGCAGCCAATCACAATATACGCAGTATTTT. Its protein is CASSQSQYTQYF.

This clonotype was counted many times. V gene TRBV6-1 combines with J gene TRBJ1-1; 7 bases are a match to TRBD1. The J segment lost 1 base and the V segment lost 0 bases, leaving 2 bases of the junction unmatched. The CDR3 is 15 residues long. The germline gives CDR1 MNHNS, CDR2 SASEGT. CDR3 sequence reads: CASSEAGTANTEAFF. The CDR3 nucleotides read TGTGCCAGCAGTGAAGCGGGGACAGCGAACACTGAAGCTTTCTTT.

V is TRBV12-5 and J is TRBJ2-1; the D is unclear. V shed 0 bases and J shed 5 bases, with 8 bases lying between them. CDR1 is LGHNT, CDR2 FRNRAP, per germline. The CDR3 has 14 amino acids. CDR3 in amino acids: CASGLVPANNEQFF. Here the CDR3 DNA reads TGTGCTAGTGGTTTGGTACCGGCGAACAATGAGCAGTTCTTC.

The chain employs TRBV9 and TRBJ2-5, with 11 bases that match TRBD1. The CDR3 covers 15 residues. The ends lost 0 bases at V and 4 bases at J; junction bases unmatched: 2. Looked up from germline, CDR1 is SGDLS and CDR2 is YYNGEE. CDR3 loop: CASSVEGQGGETQYF. Written as DNA, the CDR3 is TGTGCCAGCAGCGTAGAGGGACAGGGGGGAGAGACCCAGTACTTC.

This clonotype was seen a handful of times. This rearrangement joins TRBV10-3 to TRBJ2-1; 11 nucleotides align to TRBD2. The ends lost 3 bases at V and 2 bases at J; junction bases unmatched: 18. Looked up from germline, CDR1 is ENHRY and CDR2 is SYGVKD. This CDR3 is 21 amino acids long. This CDR3 reads CAISDTTTSGADPLTYNEQFF. As DNA, the CDR3 is TGTGCCATCAGTGATACCACGACTAGCGGGGCAGATCCACTCACCTACAATGAGCAGTTCTTC.

The chain joins TRBV2 to TRBJ1-5; 7 bases align to TRBD1. This CDR3 is built from 15 residues. CDR1 and CDR2 from the germline V gene are SNHLY and FYNNEI. V lost 3 bases to trimming and J lost 4 bases; unmatched junction nucleotides: 6. The CDR3 reads CASSERGTVNQPQHF. The CDR3, as DNA: TGTGCCAGCAGTGAGCGGGGGACAGTTAATCAGCCCCAGCATTTT.

The gene calls are TRBV14 and TRBJ1-1; D is unclear. The germline V gene encodes CDR1 SGHDN and CDR2 FVKESK. The CDR3 spans 16 residues. The V and J ends lost 0 bases and 1 base respectively, with 12 bases between them. The CDR3 reads CASSQDLIYRNTEAFF. CDR3 in DNA: TGTGCCAGCAGCCAAGATTTGATCTATAGGAACACTGAAGCTTTCTTT.

CDR3 in DNA: TGTGCCAGCAGGAACCTTCAGGGGAACACTGAAGCTTTCTTT. This translates into CASRNLQGNTEAFF. This sequence joins TRBV2 and TRBJ1-1, with D tentatively TRBD1 (5 bases). Germline values: CDR1 SNHLY, CDR2 FYNNEI. V dropped 6 bases and J dropped 1 base, with 12 bases sitting between them. The CDR3 length is 14 residues.

This clonotype was detected a few times. The chain couples TRBV4-1 to TRBJ2-1, with TRBD1 matching 8 bases. J lost 7 bases, V lost 2 bases, and 13 bases had no gene match. Looked up from germline, CDR1 is MGHRA and CDR2 is YSYEKL. The CDR3 covers 17 residues. The CDR3 region is CASSQRTTDRALNEQFF. CDR3 DNA sequence: TGCGCCAGCAGCCAAAGGACCACGGACAGGGCCTTGAATGAGCAGTTCTTC.

This clonotype was recorded at least ten times. This sequence joins TRBV6-5 and TRBJ1-3; no definite D call. The CDR3 contains 14 residues. Trimming removed 6 bases from V and 0 bases from J, with 9 bases in between. The germline V gene encodes CDR1 MNHEY and CDR2 SVGAGI. CDR3 nucleotides: TGTGCCAGCAGGCCCAACGACTCTGGAAACACCATATATTTT. Protein sequence: CASRPNDSGNTIYF.

In this sample, this clonotype turned up a few times. One end of the junction does not line up with germline, which may come from a read error. CDR3 in amino acids: CASNKPPQRGVF. CDR3 DNA sequence: TGTGCCAGCAACAAGCCCCCCCAGCGCGGAGTCTTC. The V call is TRBV28, the J call TRBJ2-7; D is ambiguous. Germline V gene sequence: CDR1 MDHEN, CDR2 SYDVKM. The CDR3 totals 12 residues.